These T cell receptor beta chains were read from a single sample in a study of radiation and T cells in renal cell carcinoma. Data came from immunoSEQ multiplex PCR; TCRdb stores just in-frame clones and leaves some out. The sample shows around 78,000 clones, roughly nine tenths of them seen only once. The sequencing here drew on blood, taken from a patient whose treatment included radiotherapy and nephrectomy. Source of these receptors: a woman between 70 and 85 years old with renal cell carcinoma. CDR3s include the opening cysteine and the closing phenylalanine or tryptophan. A D gene is named only where the DNA matches it firmly. Only part of the rows carry a size: once, few, many, or a class if the clone is expanded.

clone size	V gene	J gene	D gene	CDR3 protein	CDR3 DNA
NA	TRBV28	TRBJ1-1	NA	CASSLVGGWTEAFF	TGTGCCAGCAGTTTAGTGGGGGGGTGGACTGAAGCTTTCTTT
NA	TRBV28	TRBJ1-5	NA	CASSLQGARNQPQHF	TGTGCCAGCAGTTTGCAAGGGGCACGCAATCAGCCCCAGCATTTT
NA	TRBV9	TRBJ1-1	NA	CASSVSVNTEAFF	TGTGCCAGCAGCGTCTCAGTGAACACTGAAGCTTTCTTT
NA	TRBV14	TRBJ1-2	NA	CASSPLPYGYTF	TGTGCCAGCAGCCCTCTGCCCTATGGCTACACCTTC
NA	TRBV30	TRBJ1-5	NA	CAWQRQELSNQPQHF	TGTGCCTGGCAACGACAGGAGCTTAGCAATCAGCCCCAGCATTTT
NA	TRBV9	TRBJ2-1	NA	CASSSKTRSLNEQFF	TGTGCCAGCAGCTCAAAAACAAGGTCTCTCAATGAGCAGTTCTTC
NA	TRBV6-5	TRBJ1-2	TRBD1	CASSYVSGGGGYTF	TGTGCCAGCAGTTACGTTTCAGGGGGAGGCGGCTACACCTTC
NA	TRBV4-3	TRBJ1-2	NA	CASSQDAGKNYGYTF	TGCGCCAGCAGCCAAGACGCGGGGAAGAACTATGGCTACACCTTC
NA	TRBV30	TRBJ2-7	NA	CAWTAQQAYEQYF	TGTGCCTGGACGGCCCAGCAGGCCTACGAGCAGTACTTC
NA	TRBV29-1	TRBJ1-4	NA	CSVEVKGPSNEKLFF	TGCAGCGTTGAAGTTAAAGGGCCATCTAATGAAAAACTGTTTTTT
NA	TRBV7-9	TRBJ1-4	NA	CASSLSRVDLNEKLFF	TGTGCCAGCAGCTTAAGTCGTGTGGATCTTAATGAAAAACTGTTTTTT
NA	TRBV7-3	TRBJ2-3	NA	CASSLGLRTDTQYF	TGTGCCAGCAGCTTGGGACTTCGCACAGATACGCAGTATTTT
NA	TRBV5-1	TRBJ2-5	TRBD2	CASSLVGTTKETQYF	TGCGCCAGCAGCTTGGTAGGGACTACAAAAGAGACCCAGTACTTC
once	TRBV15	TRBJ2-2	NA	CATSRDRTNTGELFF	TGTGCCACCAGCAGAGACAGGACGAACACCGGGGAGCTGTTTTTT